This T cell receptor beta chain was obtained from a study of blood T cell repertoires in COVID-19. Study details: Specimens from acute and convalescent COVID-19 originated in the United States, Italy and Spain.

Trimming removed 0 bases at V and 6 bases at J, with 12 bases between. CDR1 and CDR2 (germline): LNHNV, YYDKDF (reference sequence). CDR3 length: 15 residues. Sequencing was performed with immunoSEQ multiplex PCR; in TCRdb, only in-frame clones are kept and a portion is missing. The profile covers a few hundred thousand clones, with approximately 88% appearing a single time and over 4.5% taken by the ten largest. Everyone who took part was roughly 18 to 89 years old, and they came from some 23 US areas. This chain uses TRBV15 with TRBJ2-1; maybe TRBD2 (5 bases). Material: PBMCs or T cells enriched from blood (not recorded which). The clonotype was recovered from a man aged 25-40 years who had recovered from COVID-19. The CDR3: CATSRERAPRNEQFF. CDR3 coding DNA: TGTGCCACCAGCAGAGAGAGGGCGCCTCGCAATGAGCAGTTCTTC.